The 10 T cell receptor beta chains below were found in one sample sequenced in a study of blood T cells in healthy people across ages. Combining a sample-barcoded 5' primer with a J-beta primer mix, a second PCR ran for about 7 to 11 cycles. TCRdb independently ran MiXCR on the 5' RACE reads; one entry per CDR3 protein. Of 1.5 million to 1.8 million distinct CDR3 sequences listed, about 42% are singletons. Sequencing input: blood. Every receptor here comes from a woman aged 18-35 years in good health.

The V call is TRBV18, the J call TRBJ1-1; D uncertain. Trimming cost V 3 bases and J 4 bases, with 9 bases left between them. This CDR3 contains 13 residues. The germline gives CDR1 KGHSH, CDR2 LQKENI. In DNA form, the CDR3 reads TGTGCCAGCTCACCTGATCGGAGCACTGAAGCTTTCTTT. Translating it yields CASSPDRSTEAFF.

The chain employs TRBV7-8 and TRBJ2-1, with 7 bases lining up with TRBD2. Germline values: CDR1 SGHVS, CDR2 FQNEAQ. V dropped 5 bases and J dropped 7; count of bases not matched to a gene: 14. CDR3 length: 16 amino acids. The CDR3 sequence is CASSPQRTRPFNEQFF. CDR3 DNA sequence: TGTGCCAGCAGCCCCCAGAGGACTAGACCCTTTAATGAGCAGTTCTTC.

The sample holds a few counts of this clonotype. The CDR3 protein is CSVSNRLTEQPEAFF. DNA for the CDR3: TGCAGCGTCTCCAACCGCCTTACAGAGCAGCCTGAAGCTTTCTTT. The chain uses TRBV29-1 and TRBJ1-1; unclear D gene. Trimming shortened V by 6 bases and J by 6 bases, and 23 bases separated the two germline ends. CDR3 length: 15 amino acids. Germline loops: CDR1 SQVTM, CDR2 ANQGSEA.

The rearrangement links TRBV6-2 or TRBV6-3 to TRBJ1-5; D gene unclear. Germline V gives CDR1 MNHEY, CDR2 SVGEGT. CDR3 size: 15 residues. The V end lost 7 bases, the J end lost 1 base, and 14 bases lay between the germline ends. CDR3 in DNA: TGTGCCAGCATCCAATCGGGTTGGAGCAATCAGCCCCAGCATTTT. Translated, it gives CASIQSGWSNQPQHF.

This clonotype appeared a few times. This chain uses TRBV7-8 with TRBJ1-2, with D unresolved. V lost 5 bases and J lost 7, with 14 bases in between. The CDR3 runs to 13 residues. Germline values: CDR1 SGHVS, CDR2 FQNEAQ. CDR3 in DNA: TGTGCCAGCAGCCACGGTCCGGGAGGTGGCTACACCTTC. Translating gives CASSHGPGGGYTF. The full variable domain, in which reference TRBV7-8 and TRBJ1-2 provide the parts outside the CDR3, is GAGVSQSPRYKVAKRGQDVALRCDPISGHVSLFWYQQALGQGPEFLTYFQNEAQLDKSGLPSDRFFAERPEGSVSTLKIQRTQQEDSAVYLCASSHGPGGGYTFGSGTRLTVV.

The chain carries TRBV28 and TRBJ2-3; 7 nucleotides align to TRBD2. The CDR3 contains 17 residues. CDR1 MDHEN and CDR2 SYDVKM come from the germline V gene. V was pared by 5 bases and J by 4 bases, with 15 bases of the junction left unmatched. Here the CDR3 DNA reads TGTGCCAGCAGTACCGGGACTATAGCGAGGGTTTCAGATACGCAGTATTTT. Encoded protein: CASSTGTIARVSDTQYF. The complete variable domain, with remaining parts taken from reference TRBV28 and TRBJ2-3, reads DVKVTQSSRYLVKRTGEKVFLECVQDMDHENMFWYRQDPGLGLRLIYFSYDVKMKEKGDIPEGYSVSREKKERFSLILESASTNQTSMYLCASSTGTIARVSDTQYFGPGTRLTVL.

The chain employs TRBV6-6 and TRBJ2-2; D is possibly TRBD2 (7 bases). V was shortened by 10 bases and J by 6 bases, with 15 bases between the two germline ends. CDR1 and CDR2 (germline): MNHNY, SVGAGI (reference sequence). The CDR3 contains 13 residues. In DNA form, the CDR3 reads TGTGCCATCGAGGGGGGGCTGGCCGGGGAGCTGTTTTTT. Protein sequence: CAIEGGLAGELFF.

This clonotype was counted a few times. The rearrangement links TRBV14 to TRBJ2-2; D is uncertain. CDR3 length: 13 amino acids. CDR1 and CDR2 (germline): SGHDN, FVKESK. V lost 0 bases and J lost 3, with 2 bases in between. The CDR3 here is CASSQEYTGELFF. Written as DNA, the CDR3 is TGTGCCAGCAGCCAAGAGTACACCGGGGAGCTGTTTTTT.

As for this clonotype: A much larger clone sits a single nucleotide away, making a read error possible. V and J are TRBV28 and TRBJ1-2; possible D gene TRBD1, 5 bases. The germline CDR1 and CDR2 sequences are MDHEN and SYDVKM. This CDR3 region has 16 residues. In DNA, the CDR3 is TGTGCCGGCAGTTCGGAATCCGGGGCATACCCCTATGGCTACACCTTC. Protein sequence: CAGSSESGAYPYGYTF.

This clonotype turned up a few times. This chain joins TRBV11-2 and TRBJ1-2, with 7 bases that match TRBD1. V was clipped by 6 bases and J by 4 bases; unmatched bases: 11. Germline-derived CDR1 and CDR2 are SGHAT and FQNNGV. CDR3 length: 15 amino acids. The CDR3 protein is CASSSLRGRAYGYTF. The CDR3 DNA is TGTGCCAGCAGTTCTTTGAGGGGGCGTGCCTATGGCTACACCTTC.